A selection of T cell receptor beta chains follows, all from one sample in a study of T cell responses to AZD1222 COVID-19 vaccine. This table comes from immunoSEQ multiplex PCR, and its TCRdb copy is limited to in-frame clones, with some not included. The sample lists under 150,000 clones; about 90% were seen once. The sample was peripheral blood, taken 28 days after the second AZD1222 dose. These receptors were collected from an adult who received the AZD1222 COVID-19 vaccine. Each CDR3 is given with its conserved first and last residue. The order of the fields is J gene, clone size, V gene, D gene, CDR3 protein, CDR3 DNA. D genes are given only for firm matches. Only part of the rows carry a size: once, few, many, or a class if the clone is expanded.

TRBJ2-3,NA,TRBV5-1,TRBD2,CASSFSGGYTDTQYF,TGCGCCAGCAGCTTCAGCGGGGGGTACACAGATACGCAGTATTTT
TRBJ2-7,NA,TRBV10-3,TRBD2,CAISDPPGTRYEQYF,TGTGCCATCAGTGACCCTCCAGGGACTAGGTACGAGCAGTACTTC
TRBJ2-5,NA,TRBV3-1/TRBV3-2,NA,CASSQGSETQYF,TGTGCCAGCAGCCAAGGTTCGGAGACCCAGTACTTC
TRBJ2-7,once,TRBV15,TRBD1,CATSRDLDRVHEQYF,TGTGCCACCAGCAGAGATCTGGACAGGGTCCACGAGCAGTACTTC
TRBJ2-1,NA,TRBV4-2,NA,CASSQVDSRYNEQFF,TGTGCCAGCAGCCAAGTTGATAGCCGCTACAATGAGCAGTTCTTC
TRBJ1-5,NA,TRBV3-1/TRBV3-2,TRBD1,CASSPTGGVNQPQHF,TGTGCCAGCAGTCCCACAGGGGGCGTCAATCAGCCCCAGCATTTT
TRBJ1-1,NA,TRBV19,NA,CASSVPSVVRTEAFF,TGTGCCAGTAGTGTCCCGTCAGTCGTGAGGACTGAAGCTTTCTTT
TRBJ1-1,NA,TRBV3-1/TRBV3-2,NA,CASSRTVNTEAFF,TGTGCCAGCAGCCGGACAGTGAACACTGAAGCTTTCTTT
TRBJ1-1,once,TRBV25-1,NA,CASSEGGMYAFF,TGTGCCAGCAGTGAAGGCGGGATGTATGCTTTCTTT
TRBJ2-2,NA,TRBV12-3/TRBV12-4,TRBD1,CASRIPGGGELFF,TGTGCCAGCAGAATCCCAGGGGGCGGGGAGCTGTTTTTT
TRBJ1-1,NA,TRBV12-2,NA,CASRRTGRNMNTEAFF,TGTGCAAGTCGCCGGACAGGGCGCAACATGAACACTGAAGCTTTCTTT
TRBJ1-3,NA,TRBV7-6,NA,CASSPSSGNTIYF,TGTGCCAGCAGCCCGAGCTCTGGAAACACCATATATTTT
TRBJ2-1,NA,TRBV24-1,TRBD1,CATSDFGTGDEQFF,TGTGCCACCAGTGATTTCGGGACAGGGGATGAGCAGTTCTTC
TRBJ1-2,NA,TRBV30,NA,CACRRGGYNYGYTF,TGTGCCTGCCGAAGGGGGGGGTATAACTATGGCTACACCTTC
TRBJ1-1,once,TRBV18,NA,CASSLGTVNTEAFF,TGTGCCAGCTCTCTGGGGACGGTGAACACTGAAGCTTTCTTT
TRBJ1-1,once,TRBV18,TRBD1,CASSPEGRGRIEAFF,TGTGCCAGCTCACCAGAGGGCAGGGGGCGCATAGAAGCTTTCTTT
TRBJ1-2,NA,TRBV28,NA,CASSVRYGYTF,TGTGCCAGCAGCGTACGATATGGCTACACCTTC
TRBJ2-2,NA,TRBV19,NA,CASSMGGTGELFF,TGTGCCAGTAGTATGGGGGGCACCGGGGAGCTGTTTTTT
TRBJ1-1,NA,TRBV5-4,NA,CASSLGTASEAFF,TGTGCCAGCAGCTTGGGGACAGCTAGTGAAGCTTTCTTT
TRBJ1-2,NA,TRBV19,TRBD1,CASSTRQGANYGYTF,TGTGCCAGTAGTACCCGACAGGGGGCTAACTATGGCTACACCTTC
TRBJ1-1,NA,TRBV19,NA,CASSIGRGGKETEAFF,TGTGCCAGTAGTATAGGTAGGGGCGGGAAGGAAACTGAAGCTTTCTTT
TRBJ1-5,few,TRBV6-5,NA,CASSYGGANQPQHF,TGTGCCAGCAGTTATGGAGGGGCCAATCAGCCCCAGCATTTT
TRBJ1-2,NA,TRBV27,NA,CASSLKWRQTHGVANYGYTF,TGTGCCAGCAGTTTAAAGTGGAGACAAACTCATGGGGTTGCTAACTATGGCTACACCTTC
TRBJ2-6,NA,TRBV5-1,NA,CASRASGANVLTF,TGCGCCAGCAGAGCCTCTGGGGCCAACGTCCTGACTTTC
TRBJ2-5,once,TRBV11-2,TRBD2,CASSLDGWRGGAMETQYF,TGTGCCAGCAGCTTAGATGGGTGGCGCGGGGGGGCTATGGAGACCCAGTACTTC
TRBJ2-1,NA,TRBV3-1/TRBV3-2,TRBD1,CASSQGGGQNNEQFF,TGTGCCAGCAGCCAAGGAGGGGGACAGAACAATGAGCAGTTCTTC
TRBJ2-1,NA,TRBV18,NA,CASSPDVYIHNEQFF,TGTGCCAGCTCACCCGACGTATACATCCACAATGAGCAGTTCTTC
TRBJ1-3,NA,TRBV7-2,TRBD1,CASSTTGVSGNTIYF,TGTGCCAGCAGCACAACAGGGGTCAGTGGAAACACCATATATTTT
TRBJ1-2,NA,TRBV5-5,NA,CASSFRGADGYTF,TGTGCCAGCAGCTTTCGGGGGGCGGATGGCTACACCTTC